This T cell receptor (beta chain) was observed in a study of blood T cell repertoires in COVID-19. The overall study: The samples span acute and convalescent COVID-19 from the United States, Italy and Spain.

CDR3 length: 14 residues. J was trimmed by 3 bases and V by 6 bases; bases with no gene match: 7. Germline-derived CDR1 and CDR2 are MDHEN and SYDVKM. In the authors' methods: Estimation of nucleated cell counts relied on the amplification of reference gene primers. Profiled with immunoSEQ multiplex PCR; TCRdb holds only in-frame clones, not every one. The DNA was the basis for D and trimming; V, J and clone size are from that table. The sample contains about 220,000 clones, under 90% of which appear only once. Those who participated ranged in age from roughly 18 to 95 years and resided in about two dozen US areas. Each participant's cohort was designated according to participant-reported clinical history.

This TCR was recovered from a woman aged 45 to 65 who had been exposed to COVID-19. The sequenced sample consisted of PBMCs or T cells enriched from blood (not recorded which). The V and J genes are TRBV28 and TRBJ1-1, with 7 bases that match TRBD1. Here the CDR3 reads CASSSWDSHTEAFF. CDR3 coding DNA: TGTGCCAGCAGCTCGTGGGACAGCCACACTGAAGCTTTCTTT.